The 23 T cell receptor beta chains below were found in one sample sequenced in a study of vaccination and CD4 T cells after COVID-19. Cultured CD4+ T cell DNA was sequenced using the Oncomine TCR Beta short-read assay. TCRdb re-derived calls from the PCR reads in MiXCR, one entry per CDR3 protein. The sample yields around 16,000 distinct CDR3 sequences, around 73% seen once. Regarding treatment: roughly 10-day PBMC culture with coronavirus spike peptide pools or control peptides (ViraFEST assay). The antigens for these receptors are not known. The sequenced sample consisted of CD4+ T cells from blood, cultured in vitro. Receptors originate from a human donor who had recovered from COVID-19.

The chain combines TRBV28 with TRBJ1-6; 7 bases line up with TRBD1. CDR1 and CDR2 (germline): MDHEN, SYDVKM. The CDR3 loop spans 15 amino acids. Germline trimming cut 4 bases from V and 9 bases from J; bases unmatched to any gene: 9. CDR3 protein: CASSSPDRAGSPLHF. CDR3 DNA sequence: TGTGCCAGCAGTTCCCCTGACAGGGCTGGTTCACCCCTCCACTTT.

The V and J genes are TRBV6-1 and TRBJ2-5; the D gene is possibly TRBD1 (6 bases). The germline V gene encodes CDR1 MNHNS and CDR2 SASEGT. The germline V and J ends were trimmed by 7 bases and 5 bases, with 11 bases remaining between them. The CDR3 is 12 amino acids. The CDR3 nucleotides are TGTGCCAGCAAAACAGGGTTGGAGACCCAGTACTTC. Translated: CASKTGLETQYF.

V and J are TRBV19 and TRBJ1-2, with 7 bases that match TRBD1. The CDR3 contains 13 residues. Germline CDR1 is LNHDA and CDR2 is SQIVND (reference sequence). V lost 6 bases and J lost 2; bases outside the gene matches: 3. CDR3 sequence reads: CASRSGQNYGYTF. The CDR3 bases are TGTGCCAGTAGGTCGGGACAGAACTATGGCTACACCTTC.

The rearrangement uses TRBV20-1 and TRBJ2-7, with D unresolved. Trimming took off 0 bases at V and 4 bases at J, with 7 bases between the two ends. Germline V lookup: CDR1 DFQATT, CDR2 SNEGSKA (reference sequence). This CDR3 region has 12 residues. CDR3 bases: TGCAGTGCTAGAGATCGGCCATACGAGCAGTACTTC. Translating gives CSARDRPYEQYF.

J is TRBJ2-1 and V is TRBV7-2; tentative D call: TRBD2 (5 bases). The V gene's germline CDR1 is SGHTA and CDR2 FQGNSA. With 5 bases removed from V and 6 bases from J, the gap between germline ends came to 11 bases. This CDR3 region has 13 residues. This CDR3 reads CASSPGERNEQFF. The CDR3 DNA sequence: TGTGCCAGCAGCCCTGGGGAGCGCAATGAGCAGTTCTTC.

This clonotype was seen just once. CDR3 sequence reads: CASRNPSARPDTQYF. CDR3 nucleotides: TGTGCCAGCAGAAACCCGAGTGCCAGACCAGATACGCAGTATTTT. This chain joins TRBV6-5 and TRBJ2-3; no clear D gene. Per the germline V gene, CDR1 is MNHEY and CDR2 is SVGAGI. The germline V and J ends were trimmed by 6 bases and 4 bases, with 17 bases remaining between them. The CDR3 length is 15 residues.

The chain has TRBV6-2 or TRBV6-3 and TRBJ1-1; no clear D gene. Between the trimmed V and J ends, which lost 8 bases and 7 bases, there was a span of 23 bases. This CDR3 is 15 amino acids long. Germline CDR1 reads MNHEY; CDR2 reads SVGEGT. The chain's CDR3 is CASSRAQTVRVEAFF. In DNA, the CDR3 is TGTGCCAGCTCAAGAGCTCAAACGGTGCGAGTTGAAGCTTTCTTT.

This sequence joins TRBV20-1 and TRBJ1-3; tentatively, D is TRBD1 (5 bases). This CDR3 is built from 15 residues. V lost 1 base to trimming and J lost 4 bases, with 14 bases between them. CDR1 is DFQATT, CDR2 SNEGSKA, per germline (reference sequence). The CDR3, as DNA: TGCAGTGCTAGAGCCACAGGAAGGACCGGAAACACCATATATTTT. Its translation is CSARATGRTGNTIYF.

The gene calls are TRBV5-8 and TRBJ2-5; 11 positions match TRBD2. The CDR3 contains 16 residues. CDR1 and CDR2 (germline): SGHTS, YDEGEE. V gave up 2 bases and J gave up 5 bases; unmatched junction bases: 8. CDR3 protein: CASSFKTSGKWETQYF. CDR3 DNA: TGTGCCAGCAGCTTTAAGACTAGCGGGAAGTGGGAGACCCAGTACTTC. The full variable domain, in which reference TRBV5-8 and TRBJ2-5 provide the parts outside the CDR3, is EAGVTQSPTHLIKTRGQQATLRCSPISGHTSVYWYQQALGLGLQFLLWYDEGEERNRGNFPPRFSGRQFPNYSSELNVNALELEDSALYLCASSFKTSGKWETQYFGPGTRLLVL.

The chain uses TRBV4-3 and TRBJ1-1, with D possibly TRBD1 on 5 matching bases. CDR1 is LGHNA and CDR2 is YSLEER in the germline V gene. This CDR3 spans 12 amino acids. The V gene lost 0 bases and the J gene lost 10 bases, with 9 bases spanning the gap. The CDR3 nucleotides are TGCGCCAGCAGCCAAGATATGGGGGTAGCTTTCTTT. Translation: CASSQDMGVAFF.

The chain couples TRBV15 to TRBJ2-3, with unresolved D. The CDR3 totals 16 residues. CDR1 LNHNV and CDR2 YYDKDF come from the germline V gene (reference sequence). V was shortened by 1 base and J by 0 bases, with 11 bases between the two germline ends. The CDR3 loop is CATSRGRIFSTDTQYF. The CDR3 DNA reads as TGTGCCACCAGCAGAGGACGCATATTTAGCACAGATACGCAGTATTTT. Full variable domain (missing parts from reference TRBV15 and TRBJ2-3): DAMVIQNPRYQVTQFGKPVTLSCSQTLNHNVMYWYQQKSSQAPKLLFHYYDKDFNNEADTPDNFQSRRPNTSFCFLDIRSPGLGDTAMYLCATSRGRIFSTDTQYFGPGTRLTVL.

The chain uses TRBV20-1 and TRBJ1-2; 7 nucleotides match TRBD1. After removal of 5 bases from V and 8 bases from J, the junction contained 11 bases not matched to a gene. The V gene's germline CDR1 is DFQATT and CDR2 SNEGSKA (reference sequence). CDR3 length equals 13 residues. This CDR3 is CSAAPGQSEGYTF. The CDR3 DNA follows: TGCAGTGCTGCACCGGGACAGAGTGAAGGCTACACCTTC.

The V and J genes are TRBV15 and TRBJ1-5, with D uncertain. Trimming took off 0 bases at V and 6 bases at J, with 9 bases between the two ends. The germline gives CDR1 LNHNV, CDR2 YYDKDF (reference sequence). The CDR3 spans 14 residues. CDR3 amino acids: CATSRDVQFQPQHF. The DNA for the CDR3 is TGTGCCACCAGCAGAGATGTCCAGTTTCAGCCCCAGCATTTT.

This clonotype appeared once. V and J are TRBV27 and TRBJ1-6; D perhaps matches TRBD1 (5 bases). The V end lost 5 bases, the J end lost 7 bases, and 9 bases lay between the germline ends. This CDR3 spans 13 amino acids. The germline gives CDR1 MNHEY, CDR2 SMNVEV (reference sequence). Here the CDR3 reads CASSLRANSPLHF. The CDR3 DNA is TGTGCCAGCAGTCTCAGGGCCAATTCACCCCTCCACTTT.

The V gene is TRBV20-1, the J gene TRBJ2-7; no firm D call. Trimming took 1 base from V and 3 from J, leaving 13 bases between them. In germline, CDR1 is DFQATT, CDR2 SNEGSKA (reference sequence). The CDR3 totals 14 residues. In nucleotides, the CDR3 is TGCAGTGCTAGAGGGGCGGCCGCCTTCTACGAGCAGTACTTC. Translating it yields CSARGAAAFYEQYF.

The chain couples TRBV6-5 to TRBJ1-2; 7 bases line up with TRBD1. The CDR3 has 13 residues. The germline V gene encodes CDR1 MNHEY and CDR2 SVGAGI. With V trimmed by 2 bases and J by 8 bases, 5 bases remained unmatched. The CDR3 DNA sequence: TGTGCCAGCAGTTACGAAGCAGGGGGAGGCTACACCTTC. Its protein product is CASSYEAGGGYTF.

The chain carries TRBV20-1 and TRBJ1-5; D gene ambiguous. This CDR3 is built from 14 residues. Germline CDR1 and CDR2: DFQATT and SNEGSKA (reference sequence). V was shortened by 5 bases and J by 2 bases, with 13 bases between the two germline ends. The CDR3 protein is CSAPRAGGNQPQHF. The DNA for the CDR3 is TGCAGTGCTCCACGGGCGGGTGGCAATCAGCCCCAGCATTTT.

The chain combines TRBV29-1 with TRBJ1-3; D gene ambiguous. Germline CDR1 and CDR2: SQVTM and ANQGSEA. Trimming removed 7 bases from V and 0 bases from J, with 10 bases in between. The CDR3 loop spans 13 amino acids. CDR3 region: CSAQTNSGNTIYF. The DNA of the CDR3 is TGCAGCGCCCAGACAAACTCTGGAAACACCATATATTTT. The whole variable domain, filled in from reference TRBV29-1 and TRBJ1-3, reads SAVISQKPSRDICQRGTSLTIQCQVDSQVTMMFWYRQQPGQSLTLIATANQGSEATYESGFVIDKFPISRPNLTFSTLTVSNMSPEDSSIYLCSAQTNSGNTIYFGEGSWLTVV.

V is TRBV6-1 and J is TRBJ1-5; D is perhaps TRBD1 (6 bases). With 5 bases removed from V and 0 bases from J, the gap between germline ends came to 11 bases. CDR1 is MNHNS, CDR2 SASEGT, per germline. This CDR3 contains 15 residues. The CDR3 is CASSRDIGSNQPQHF. CDR3 DNA: TGTGCCAGCAGTCGGGACATCGGTAGCAATCAGCCCCAGCATTTT.

The CDR3 DNA is TGTGCCAGTTCGAGGAGGGGAAAAGGGTACCAAGAGACCCAGTACTTC. It codes for CASSRRGKGYQETQYF. The V and J genes are TRBV6-2 or TRBV6-3 and TRBJ2-5; tentatively, D is TRBD2 (6 bases). V gave up 9 bases and J gave up 0 bases, with 20 bases separating them. Germline V CDR1 and CDR2: MNHEY, SVGEGT. The CDR3 consists of 16 residues.

This clonotype came up once. In nucleotides, the CDR3 is TGTGCCAGCTCACCACCGGTGCGAGTTAACGGAGCTGGCGAGCAGTACTTC. As protein: CASSPPVRVNGAGEQYF. The chain has TRBV18 and TRBJ2-7; D remains ambiguous. Between the trimmed V and J ends, which lost 0 bases and 6 bases, there was a span of 21 bases. This CDR3 spans 17 amino acids. The germline V gene encodes CDR1 KGHSH and CDR2 LQKENI.

This sequence joins TRBV7-8 and TRBJ2-2, with D possibly TRBD2 on 5 matching bases. V was pared by 2 bases and J by 5 bases, with 12 bases between. Per germline, CDR1 SGHVS and CDR2 FQNEAQ. The CDR3 is 15 amino acids. The CDR3 here is CASSLNGIGTGELFF. The CDR3 coding sequence is TGTGCCAGCAGCTTAAACGGGATCGGGACCGGGGAGCTGTTTTTT.

The chain combines TRBV6-2 or TRBV6-3 with TRBJ2-7, with 10 nucleotides matching TRBD2. CDR1 MNHEY and CDR2 SVGEGT come from the germline V gene. CDR3 size: 15 residues. Germline trimming cut 2 bases from V and 4 bases from J; bases unmatched to any gene: 5. The CDR3 here is CASSYPGLAIYEQYF. In DNA, the CDR3 is TGTGCCAGCAGTTACCCGGGACTAGCGATATACGAGCAGTACTTC.